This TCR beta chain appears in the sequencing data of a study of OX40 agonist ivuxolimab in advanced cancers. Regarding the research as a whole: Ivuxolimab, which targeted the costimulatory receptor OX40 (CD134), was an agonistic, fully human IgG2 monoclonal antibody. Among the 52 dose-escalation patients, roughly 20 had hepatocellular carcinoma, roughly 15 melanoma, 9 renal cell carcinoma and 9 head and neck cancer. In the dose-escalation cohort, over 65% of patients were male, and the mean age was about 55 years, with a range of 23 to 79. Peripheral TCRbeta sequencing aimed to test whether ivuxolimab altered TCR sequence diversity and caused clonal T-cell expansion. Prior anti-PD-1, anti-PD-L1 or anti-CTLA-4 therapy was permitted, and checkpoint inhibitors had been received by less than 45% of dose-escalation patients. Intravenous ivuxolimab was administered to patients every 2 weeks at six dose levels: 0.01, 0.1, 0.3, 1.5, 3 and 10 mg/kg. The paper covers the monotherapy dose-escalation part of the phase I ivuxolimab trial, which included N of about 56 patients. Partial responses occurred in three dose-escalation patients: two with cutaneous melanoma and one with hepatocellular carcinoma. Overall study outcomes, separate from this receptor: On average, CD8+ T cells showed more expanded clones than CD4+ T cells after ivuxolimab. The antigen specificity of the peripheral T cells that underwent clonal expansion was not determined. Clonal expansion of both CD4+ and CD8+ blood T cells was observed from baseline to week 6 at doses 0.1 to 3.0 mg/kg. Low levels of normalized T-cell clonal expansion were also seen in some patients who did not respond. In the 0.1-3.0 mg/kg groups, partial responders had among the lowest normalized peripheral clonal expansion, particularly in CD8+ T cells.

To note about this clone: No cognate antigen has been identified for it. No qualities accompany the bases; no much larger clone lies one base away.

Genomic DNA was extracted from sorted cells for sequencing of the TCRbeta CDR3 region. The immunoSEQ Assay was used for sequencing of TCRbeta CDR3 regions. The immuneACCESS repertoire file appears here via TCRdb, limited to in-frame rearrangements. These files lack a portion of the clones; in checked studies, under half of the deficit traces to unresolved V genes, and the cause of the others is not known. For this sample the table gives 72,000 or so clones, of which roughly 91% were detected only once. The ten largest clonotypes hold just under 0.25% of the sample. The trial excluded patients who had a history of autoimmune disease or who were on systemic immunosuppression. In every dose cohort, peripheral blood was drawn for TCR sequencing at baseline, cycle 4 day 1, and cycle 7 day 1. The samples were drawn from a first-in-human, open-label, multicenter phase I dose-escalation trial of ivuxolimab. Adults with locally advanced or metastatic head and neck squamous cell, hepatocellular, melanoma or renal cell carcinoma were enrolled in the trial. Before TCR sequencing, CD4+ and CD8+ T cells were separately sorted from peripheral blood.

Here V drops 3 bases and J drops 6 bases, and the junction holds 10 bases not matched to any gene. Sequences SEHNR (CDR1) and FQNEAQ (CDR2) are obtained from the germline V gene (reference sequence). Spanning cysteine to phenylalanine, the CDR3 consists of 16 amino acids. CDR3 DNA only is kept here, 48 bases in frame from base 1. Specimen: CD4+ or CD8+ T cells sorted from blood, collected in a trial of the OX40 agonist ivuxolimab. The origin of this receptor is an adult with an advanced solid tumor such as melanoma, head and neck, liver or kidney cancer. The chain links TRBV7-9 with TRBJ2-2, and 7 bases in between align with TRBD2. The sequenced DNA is TGTGCCAGCAGCTTCGCCCTAGCGGTGGGGCCCGGGGAGCTGTTTTTT. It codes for CASSFALAVGPGELFF.